These 5 T cell receptor beta chains originate from one sample sequenced in a study of blood T cell repertoires in COVID-19. The repertoire was sequenced with immunoSEQ multiplex PCR; TCRdb's copy has only in-frame clones and lacks some. In the table there are about 230,000 clones, around 83% of which are singletons. The sample comprised peripheral blood. The receptors shown here come from an elderly man with acute or convalescent COVID-19.

The chain uses TRBV19 and TRBJ2-3; 12 nucleotides align to TRBD2. CDR1 LNHDA and CDR2 SQIVND come from the germline V gene (reference sequence). CDR3 length: 18 residues. V was clipped by 3 bases and J by 3 bases; unmatched bases: 10. The CDR3 DNA follows: TGTGCCAGTAGTATGGGACTTCTAGCGGGGGGGCTGACAGATACGCAGTATTTT. It translates to CASSMGLLAGGLTDTQYF. Full variable domain (outside the CDR3, taken from reference TRBV19 and TRBJ2-3): DGGITQSPKYLFRKEGQNVTLSCEQNLNHDAMYWYRQDPGQGLRLIYYSQIVNDFQKGDIAEGYSVSREKKESFPLTVTSAQKNPTAFYLCASSMGLLAGGLTDTQYFGPGTRLTVL.

This clone showed up just a few times. The chain is built from TRBV7-2 and TRBJ1-6, with 10 bases fitting TRBD1. Trimming cost V 4 bases and J 11 bases; bases outside gene matches: 8. The CDR3 spans 15 residues. CDR1 and CDR2 from the germline V gene are SGHTA and FQGNSA. The CDR3 coding sequence is TGTGCCAGCAGCTCCGACAGGGGGCCGGGGGCACCCCTCCACTTT. This sequence encodes CASSSDRGPGAPLHF.

This clone was seen just once. This chain joins TRBV18 and TRBJ1-6; D is uncertain. Trimming left V 2 bases short and J 4 bases short, with 9 bases between. Per germline, CDR1 KGHSH and CDR2 LQKENI. The CDR3 totals 15 residues. As DNA, the CDR3 is TGTGCCAGCTCACCAGATCCCGGGTATAATTCACCCCTCCACTTT. It specifies CASSPDPGYNSPLHF. Full variable domain (rest looked up from reference TRBV18 and TRBJ1-6): NAGVMQNPRHLVRRRGQEARLRCSPMKGHSHVYWYRQLPEEGLKFMVYLQKENIIDESGMPKERFSAEFPKEGPSILRIQQVVRGDSAAYFCASSPDPGYNSPLHFGNGTRLTVT.

The chain combines TRBV7-2 with TRBJ2-5; D is possibly TRBD2 (6 bases). The length of the CDR3 is 13 residues. CDR1 is SGHTA, CDR2 FQGNSA, per germline. V was clipped by 9 bases and J by 4 bases, with 15 bases between them. In nucleotides, the CDR3 is TGTGCCAGTACAGTAGGGAGGCGAGAGACCCAGTACTTC. It codes for CASTVGRRETQYF. The full variable domain, with the rest looked up from reference TRBV7-2 and TRBJ2-5, is GAGVSQSPSNKVTEKGKDVELRCDPISGHTALYWYRQSLGQGLEFLIYFQGNSAPDKSGLPSDRFSAERTGGSVSTLTIQRTQQEDSAVYLCASTVGRRETQYFGPGTRLLVL.

The chain recombines TRBV6-5 with TRBJ2-7, with 7 bases lining up with TRBD1. V was pared by 5 bases and J by 3 bases, with 7 bases of the junction left unmatched. The CDR3 spans 14 residues. Germline V gene data show CDR1 as MNHEY and CDR2 as SVGAGI. The CDR3: CASSITGQNYEQYF. CDR3 bases: TGTGCCAGCAGTATTACGGGACAGAACTACGAGCAGTACTTC.